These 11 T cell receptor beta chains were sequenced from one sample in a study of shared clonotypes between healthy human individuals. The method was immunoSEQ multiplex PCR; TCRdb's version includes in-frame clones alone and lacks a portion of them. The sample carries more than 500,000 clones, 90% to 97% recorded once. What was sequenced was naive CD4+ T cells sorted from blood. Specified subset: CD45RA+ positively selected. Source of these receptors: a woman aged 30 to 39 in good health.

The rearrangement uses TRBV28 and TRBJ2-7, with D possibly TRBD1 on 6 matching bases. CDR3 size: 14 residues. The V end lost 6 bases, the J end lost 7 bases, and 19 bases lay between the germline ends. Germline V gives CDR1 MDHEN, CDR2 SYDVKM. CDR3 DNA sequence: TGTGCCAGCAGGATCTCCTGGCGCAGGGGTGAGCAGTACTTC. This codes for CASRISWRRGEQYF.

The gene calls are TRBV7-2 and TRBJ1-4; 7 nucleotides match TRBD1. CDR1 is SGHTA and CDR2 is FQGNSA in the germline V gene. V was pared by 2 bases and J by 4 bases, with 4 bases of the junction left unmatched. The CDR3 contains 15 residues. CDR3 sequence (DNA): TGTGCCAGCAGCTTAATGGGACAGAGTAATGAAAAACTGTTTTTT. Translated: CASSLMGQSNEKLFF.

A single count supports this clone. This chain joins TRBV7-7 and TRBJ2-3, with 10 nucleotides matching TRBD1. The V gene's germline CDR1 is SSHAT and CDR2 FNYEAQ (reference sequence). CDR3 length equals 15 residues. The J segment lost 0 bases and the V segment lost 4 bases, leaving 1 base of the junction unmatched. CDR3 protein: CASSSGQGSTDTQYF. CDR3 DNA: TGTGCCAGCAGCTCGGGACAGGGGAGCACAGATACGCAGTATTTT.

The CDR3 DNA sequence: TGTGCCAGCAGTTCGAGGGACGGACAGAACACTGAAGCTTTCTTT. Its protein is CASSSRDGQNTEAFF. The chain links TRBV6-6 to TRBJ1-1, with a possible D match to TRBD1 (5 bases). V lost 4 bases to trimming and J lost 1 base, with 13 bases between them. The CDR3 runs 15 residues. Germline-derived CDR1 and CDR2 are MNHNY and SVGAGI (reference sequence).

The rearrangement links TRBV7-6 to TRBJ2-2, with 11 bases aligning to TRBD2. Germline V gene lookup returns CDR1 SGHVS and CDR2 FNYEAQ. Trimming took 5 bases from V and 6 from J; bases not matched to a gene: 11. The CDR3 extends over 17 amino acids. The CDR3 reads CASSAGIGTSGSGELFF. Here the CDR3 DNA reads TGTGCCAGCAGCGCAGGGATCGGGACTAGCGGTTCCGGGGAGCTGTTTTTT.

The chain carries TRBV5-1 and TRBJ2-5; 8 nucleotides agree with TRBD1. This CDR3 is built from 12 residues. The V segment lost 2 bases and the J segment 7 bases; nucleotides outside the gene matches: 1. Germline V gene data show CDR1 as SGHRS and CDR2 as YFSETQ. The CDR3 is CASSFGQGTQYF. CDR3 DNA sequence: TGCGCCAGCAGCTTCGGACAGGGGACCCAGTACTTC.

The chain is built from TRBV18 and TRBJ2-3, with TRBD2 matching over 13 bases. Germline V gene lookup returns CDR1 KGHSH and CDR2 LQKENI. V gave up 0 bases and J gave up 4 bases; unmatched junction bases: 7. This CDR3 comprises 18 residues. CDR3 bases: TGTGCCAGCTCACCACCGAAAGGGACTAGCGGGATCTCAGATACGCAGTATTTT. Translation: CASSPPKGTSGISDTQYF. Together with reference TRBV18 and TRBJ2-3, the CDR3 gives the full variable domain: NAGVMQNPRHLVRRRGQEARLRCSPMKGHSHVYWYRQLPEEGLKFMVYLQKENIIDESGMPKERFSAEFPKEGPSILRIQQVVRGDSAAYFCASSPPKGTSGISDTQYFGPGTRLTVL.

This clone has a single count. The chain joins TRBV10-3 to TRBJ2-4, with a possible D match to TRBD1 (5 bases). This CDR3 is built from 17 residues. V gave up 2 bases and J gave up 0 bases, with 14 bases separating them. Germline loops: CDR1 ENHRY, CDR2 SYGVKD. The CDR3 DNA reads TGTGCCATCAGTGAGGTACGACAGCCCCTAGCCAAAAACATTCAGTACTTC. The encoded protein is CAISEVRQPLAKNIQYF.

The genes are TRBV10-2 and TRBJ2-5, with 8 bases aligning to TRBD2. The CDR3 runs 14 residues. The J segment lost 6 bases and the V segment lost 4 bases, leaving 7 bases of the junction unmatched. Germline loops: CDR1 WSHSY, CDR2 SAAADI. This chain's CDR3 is CASSVTGGAKTQYF. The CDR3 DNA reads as TGCGCCAGCAGTGTTACGGGAGGGGCAAAGACCCAGTACTTC.

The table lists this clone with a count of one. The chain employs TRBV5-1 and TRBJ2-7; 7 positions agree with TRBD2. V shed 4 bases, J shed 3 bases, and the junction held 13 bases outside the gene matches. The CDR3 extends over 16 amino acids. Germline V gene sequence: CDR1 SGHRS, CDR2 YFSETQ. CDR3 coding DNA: TGCGCCAGCAGCCAGGGAGGGGACCGGACCCTCTACGAGCAGTACTTC. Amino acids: CASSQGGDRTLYEQYF.

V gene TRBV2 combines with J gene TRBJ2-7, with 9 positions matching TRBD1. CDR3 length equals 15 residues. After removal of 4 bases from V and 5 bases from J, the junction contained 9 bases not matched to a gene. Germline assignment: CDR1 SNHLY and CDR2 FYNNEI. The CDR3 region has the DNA TGTGCCAGCAGTGGTGACAGGGGGTCCGTCCACGAGCAGTACTTC. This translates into CASSGDRGSVHEQYF.